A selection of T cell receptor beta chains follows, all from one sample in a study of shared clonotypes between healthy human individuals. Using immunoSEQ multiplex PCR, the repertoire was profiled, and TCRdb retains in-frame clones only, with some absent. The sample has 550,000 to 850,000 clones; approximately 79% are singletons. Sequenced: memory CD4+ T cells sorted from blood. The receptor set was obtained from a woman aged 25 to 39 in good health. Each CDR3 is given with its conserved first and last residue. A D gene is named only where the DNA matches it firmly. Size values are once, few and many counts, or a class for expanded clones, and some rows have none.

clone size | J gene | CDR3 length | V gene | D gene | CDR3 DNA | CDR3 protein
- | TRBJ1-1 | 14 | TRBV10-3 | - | TGTGCCATCAGCGCTAATGGCCGGAACACTGAAGCTTTCTTT | CAISANGRNTEAFF
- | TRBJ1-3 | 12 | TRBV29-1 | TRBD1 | TGCAGCGTTGCCGGGACAGGGGACACCATATATTTT | CSVAGTGDTIYF
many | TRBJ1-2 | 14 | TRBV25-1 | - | TGTGCCAGCAGGTCGGTAACCCACAGGCCCAGCTACACCTTC | CASRSVTHRPSYTF
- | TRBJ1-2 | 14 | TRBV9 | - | TGTGCCAGCAGCGTAGTCCGGGAAGGAGTTGGCTACACCTTC | CASSVVREGVGYTF
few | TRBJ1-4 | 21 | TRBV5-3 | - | TGTGCCAGAAAACATCTGAAGGGGAGTGGCCCACCACCAGCAACTAATGAAAAACTGTTTTTT | CARKHLKGSGPPPATNEKLFF
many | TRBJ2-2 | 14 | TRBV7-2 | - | TGTGCCAGCAGCTTAGCGGGAGGCACCGGGGAGCTGTTTTTT | CASSLAGGTGELFF
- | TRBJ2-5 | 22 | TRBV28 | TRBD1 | TGTGCCAGCAGCCCAAGGCCCACCGAGACAGGGAAGAAGGAGAGGCCCCAAGAGACCCAGTACTTC | CASSPRPTETGKKERPQETQYF
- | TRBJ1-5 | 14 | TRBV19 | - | TGTGCCAGTAGTATGGTAGGGAGTGAGCAGCCCCAGCATTTT | CASSMVGSEQPQHF
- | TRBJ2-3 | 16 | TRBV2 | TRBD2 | TGTGCCAGCAGTGAGAGGAGACTAGCGGGCACAGATACGCAGTATTTT | CASSERRLAGTDTQYF
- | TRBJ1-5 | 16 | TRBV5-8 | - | TGTGCCAGCAGCTCACGTGGGCAGGCAGGTAATCAGCCCCAGCATTTT | CASSSRGQAGNQPQHF
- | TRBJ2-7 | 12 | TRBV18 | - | TGTGCCAGCTCACCGTCCAGGTACGAGCAGTACTTC | CASSPSRYEQYF
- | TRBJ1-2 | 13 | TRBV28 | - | TGTGCCAGCAGTTTAATAGGAGACTATGGCTACACCTTC | CASSLIGDYGYTF
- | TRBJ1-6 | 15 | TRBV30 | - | TGTGCCTGGAGCCCCTCGGGGCAGTCGGGTTCACCCCTCCACTTT | CAWSPSGQSGSPLHF
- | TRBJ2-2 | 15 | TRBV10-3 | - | TGTGCCATCAGTGAGGACCCCTATGGGGCCGGGGAGCTGTTTTTT | CAISEDPYGAGELFF
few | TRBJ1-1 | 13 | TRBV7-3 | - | TGTGCCAGCAGTCCCTATGTCAGCAGTGAAGCTTTCTTT | CASSPYVSSEAFF
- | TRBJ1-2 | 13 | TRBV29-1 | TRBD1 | TGCAGCGTTGGACAGGGGGATAACTATGGCTACACCTTC | CSVGQGDNYGYTF
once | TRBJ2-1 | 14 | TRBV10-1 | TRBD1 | TGCGCCAGCAGTGAATTCAGGGACAGGAATGAGCAGTTCTTC | CASSEFRDRNEQFF
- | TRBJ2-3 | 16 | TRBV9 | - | TGTGCCAGCTCTCTGTTCGGGGGCACCCCCAGGGATACGCAGTATTTT | CASSLFGGTPRDTQYF
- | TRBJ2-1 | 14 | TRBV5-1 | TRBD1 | TGCGCCAGCAGCGACGGACAGGGATACAATGAGCAGTTCTTC | CASSDGQGYNEQFF
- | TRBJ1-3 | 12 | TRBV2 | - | TGTGCCAGCAGTAACACCAGAAACACCATATATTTT | CASSNTRNTIYF
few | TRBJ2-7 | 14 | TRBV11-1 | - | TGTGCCAGCAGCTTCCGGGACGGCTACTACGAGCAGTACTTC | CASSFRDGYYEQYF
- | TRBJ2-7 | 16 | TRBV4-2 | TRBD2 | TGTGCCAGCAGCCAAGATCCACTAGCGGGACTTGACGAGCAGTACTTC | CASSQDPLAGLDEQYF
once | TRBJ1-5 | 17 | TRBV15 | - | TGTGCCACCAGCAGAGATTCGGTTTTAAATAGCAATCAGCCCCAGCATTTT | CATSRDSVLNSNQPQHF
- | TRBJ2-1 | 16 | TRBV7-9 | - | TGTGCCAGCAGCTTTCCCGACTTCTCTCCCTACAATGAGCAGTTCTTC | CASSFPDFSPYNEQFF
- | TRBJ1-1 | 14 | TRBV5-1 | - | TGCGCCAGCAGCTTGGCCATCGGGGGCGCCGAACCTTTCTTT | CASSLAIGGAEPFF
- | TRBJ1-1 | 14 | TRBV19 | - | TGTGCCAGTAGTGGTTGGATCTCCGGCGGTGAAGCTTTCTTT | CASSGWISGGEAFF
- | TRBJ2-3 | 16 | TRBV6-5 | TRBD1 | TGTGCCAGCAGTTACTCGCCGGGACAGGGCACAGATACGCAGTATTTT | CASSYSPGQGTDTQYF
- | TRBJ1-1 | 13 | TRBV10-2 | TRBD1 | TGCGCCAGCAGCCAGGGGGCTTACACTGAAGCTTTCTTT | CASSQGAYTEAFF
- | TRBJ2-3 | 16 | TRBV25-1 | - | TGTGCCAGCAGCCTTAGCGGTCTAGCTAGCACAGATACGCAGTATTTT | CASSLSGLASTDTQYF
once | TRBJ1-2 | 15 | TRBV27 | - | TGTGCCAGCAGTTCGGTGGTTAAATTAGACTATGGCTACACCTTC | CASSSVVKLDYGYTF
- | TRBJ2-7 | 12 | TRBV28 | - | TGTGCCAGCATGGATGAGACCTACGAGCAGTACTTC | CASMDETYEQYF
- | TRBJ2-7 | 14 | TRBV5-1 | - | TGCGCCAGCAGCTTGGTACCGGGACACTACGAGCAGTACTTC | CASSLVPGHYEQYF
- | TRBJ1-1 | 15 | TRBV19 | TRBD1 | TGTGCCAGTAGTACCCAGACAGGGATCGGCACTGAAGCTTTCTTT | CASSTQTGIGTEAFF
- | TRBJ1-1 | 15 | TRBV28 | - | TGTGCCAGCAGTCCTACAGGGCGCAGGAACACTGAAGCTTTCTTT | CASSPTGRRNTEAFF
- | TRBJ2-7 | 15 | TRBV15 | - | TGTGCCACCAGCATATCGGTCGGTAGCTCCTACGAGCAGTACTTC | CATSISVGSSYEQYF
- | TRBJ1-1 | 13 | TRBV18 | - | TGTGCCAGCTCACCAGATATGGGGAGTGAAGCTTTCTTT | CASSPDMGSEAFF
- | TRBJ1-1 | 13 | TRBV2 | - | TGTGCCAGCAGAGTAGAAATGAACACTGAAGCTTTCTTT | CASRVEMNTEAFF